Listed below are T cell receptor beta chains from one sample, sequenced in a study of liver allograft versus peripheral blood T cells. Using its own MiXCR run on the reads, TCRdb lists one record per CDR3 protein. The data hold 8,900 or so distinct CDR3 sequences, with roughly 20% observed a single time. Receptors originate from a human patient who had a liver transplant. Some T cells may be transferred from the graft donor. Each CDR3 is given with its conserved first and last residue. D genes are given only for firm matches. The size of a clone is reported for some rows only, either as once, few or many, or as a class for expanded clones.

clone size,V gene,D gene,J gene,CDR3 length,CDR3 protein,CDR3 DNA
-,TRBV28,TRBD1,TRBJ1-6,15,CASRLSTGGLSPLHF,TGTGCCAGCAGACTATCTACAGGGGGCTTATCACCCCTCCACTTT
few,TRBV6-5,-,TRBJ1-3,18,CASSYSTVGGDSGNTIYF,TGTGCCAGCAGTTACTCGACGGTCGGGGGAGACTCTGGAAACACCATATATTTT
medium-sized,TRBV6-5,TRBD2,TRBJ2-5,15,CASSLGAGDRETQYF,TGTGCCAGCAGTCTCGGCGCGGGAGACCGTGAGACCCAGTACTTC
-,TRBV12-5,TRBD2,TRBJ2-5,14,CASGQAGGQETQYF,TGTGCTAGTGGCCAAGCGGGGGGGCAGGAGACCCAGTACTTC
many,TRBV19,TRBD1,TRBJ1-4,16,CASSLAQRTGDEKLFF,TGTGCCAGTAGTCTCGCGCAGAGGACAGGGGACGAAAAACTGTTTTTT
many,TRBV5-4,TRBD2,TRBJ2-4,15,CASSTLAGEGNIQYF,TGTGCCAGCAGCACACTAGCGGGAGAGGGAAACATTCAGTACTTC
-,TRBV20-1,-,TRBJ1-1,15,CSAPNAGGVNTEAFF,TGCAGTGCTCCAAACGCGGGGGGGGTGAACACTGAAGCTTTCTTT
-,TRBV11-2,TRBD1,TRBJ1-4,15,CASSLAGGVDEKLFF,TGTGCCAGCAGCTTAGCAGGGGGCGTTGATGAAAAACTGTTTTTT
-,TRBV11-2,-,TRBJ2-3,15,CASSLERISTDTQYF,TGTGCCAGCAGCTTAGAGAGGATTAGCACAGATACGCAGTATTTT
-,TRBV20-1,TRBD1,TRBJ1-5,17,CSARRDRGHFSNQPQHF,TGCAGTGCTAGAAGGGACAGGGGTCATTTTAGCAATCAGCCCCAGCATTTT
few,TRBV20-1,TRBD2,TRBJ2-5,13,CSPLTSGSETQYF,TGCAGTCCCCTGACTAGCGGGAGTGAGACCCAGTACTTC
-,TRBV19,TRBD1,TRBJ1-2,14,CASRTTGGGGGYTF,TGTGCCAGTAGAACAACAGGGGGCGGCGGTGGCTACACCTTC